The clone carrying this T cell receptor (beta chain) qualifies as medium-sized (0.01 to 0.1%). Sequencing used immunoSEQ multiplex PCR; TCRdb keeps in-frame clones, though not all of them. Among some 140,000 clones listed, about 76% were seen once. The sample comes from a study of blood T cell repertoires in COVID-19. Sample: peripheral blood. The receptor was isolated from a man older than 75 with acute or convalescent COVID-19.

CDR3 residues: CASSIAGGEYEQYF. The CDR3 DNA sequence: TGTGCCAGTAGTATAGCTGGGGGGGAGTACGAGCAGTACTTC. The chain links TRBV19 to TRBJ2-7, with 7 bases fitting TRBD2. The germline V gene encodes CDR1 LNHDA and CDR2 SQIVND (reference sequence). This CDR3 spans 14 amino acids. The J segment lost 4 bases and the V segment lost 1 base, leaving 4 bases of the junction unmatched.